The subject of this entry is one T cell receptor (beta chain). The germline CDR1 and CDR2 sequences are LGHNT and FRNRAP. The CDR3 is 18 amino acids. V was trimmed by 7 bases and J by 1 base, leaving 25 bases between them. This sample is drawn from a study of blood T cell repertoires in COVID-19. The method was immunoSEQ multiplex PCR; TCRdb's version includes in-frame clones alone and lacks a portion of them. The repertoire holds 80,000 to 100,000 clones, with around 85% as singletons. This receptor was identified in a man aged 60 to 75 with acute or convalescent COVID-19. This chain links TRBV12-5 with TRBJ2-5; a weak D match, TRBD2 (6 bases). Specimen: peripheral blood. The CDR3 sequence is CASALEYRRGTSQETQYF. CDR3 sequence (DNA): TGTGCTAGTGCCTTGGAGTATCGACGGGGGACCTCCCAAGAGACCCAGTACTTC.